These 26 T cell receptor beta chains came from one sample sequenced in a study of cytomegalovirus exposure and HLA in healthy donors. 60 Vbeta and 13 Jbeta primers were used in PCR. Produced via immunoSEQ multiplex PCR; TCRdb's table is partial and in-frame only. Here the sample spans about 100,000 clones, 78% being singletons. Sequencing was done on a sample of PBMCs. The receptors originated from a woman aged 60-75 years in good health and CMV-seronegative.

The CDR3 sequence is CASSQVGQGGETQYF. The CDR3 DNA sequence: TGTGCCAGCAGCCAAGTCGGACAGGGGGGAGAGACCCAGTACTTC. The chain carries TRBV11-2 and TRBJ2-5; 10 bases map to TRBD1. V lost 5 bases and J lost 4; bases outside the gene matches: 7. The CDR3 has 15 amino acids. CDR1 and CDR2 from the germline V gene are SGHAT and FQNNGV.

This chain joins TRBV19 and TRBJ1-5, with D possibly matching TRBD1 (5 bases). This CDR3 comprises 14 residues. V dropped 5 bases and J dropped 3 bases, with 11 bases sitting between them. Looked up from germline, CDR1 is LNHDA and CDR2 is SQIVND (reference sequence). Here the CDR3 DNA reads TGTGCCAGTAGTTCGGGACTCCTCAATCAGCCCCAGCATTTT. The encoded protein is CASSSGLLNQPQHF.

CDR3 in amino acids: CASRYTTGFGETQYF. Here the CDR3 DNA reads TGCGCCAGCAGATACACGACAGGGTTCGGAGAGACCCAGTACTTC. The rearrangement uses TRBV10-2 and TRBJ2-5, with 7 bases that match TRBD1. V gave up 6 bases and J gave up 4 bases; unmatched junction bases: 11. The CDR3 runs to 15 residues. CDR1 is WSHSY, CDR2 SAAADI, per germline.

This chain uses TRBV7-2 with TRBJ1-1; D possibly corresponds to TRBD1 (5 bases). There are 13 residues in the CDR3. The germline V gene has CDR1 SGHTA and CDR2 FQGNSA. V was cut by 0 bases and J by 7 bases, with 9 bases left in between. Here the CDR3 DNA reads TGTGCCAGCAGCTTAGCGCAGGGTGGTGAAGCTTTCTTT. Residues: CASSLAQGGEAFF.

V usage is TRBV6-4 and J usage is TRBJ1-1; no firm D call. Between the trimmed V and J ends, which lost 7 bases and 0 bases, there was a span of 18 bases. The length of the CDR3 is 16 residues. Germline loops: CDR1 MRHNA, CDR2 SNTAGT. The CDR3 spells CASTEGSSKMNTEAFF. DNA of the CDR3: TGTGCCAGCACCGAGGGTTCGTCGAAAATGAACACTGAAGCTTTCTTT.

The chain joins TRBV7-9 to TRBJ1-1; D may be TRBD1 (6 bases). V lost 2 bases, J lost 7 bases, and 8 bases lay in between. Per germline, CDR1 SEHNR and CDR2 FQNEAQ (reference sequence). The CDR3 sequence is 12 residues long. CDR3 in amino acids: CASSLLDSEAFF. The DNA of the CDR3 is TGTGCCAGCAGCTTATTGGACAGTGAAGCTTTCTTT.

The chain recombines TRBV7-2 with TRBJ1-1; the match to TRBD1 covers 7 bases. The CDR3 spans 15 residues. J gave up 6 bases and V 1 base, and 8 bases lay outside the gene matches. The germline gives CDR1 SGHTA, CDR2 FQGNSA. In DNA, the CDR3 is TGTGCCAGCAGCTTAGGGACAGGTTTCAACTCTGAAGCTTTCTTT. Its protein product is CASSLGTGFNSEAFF.

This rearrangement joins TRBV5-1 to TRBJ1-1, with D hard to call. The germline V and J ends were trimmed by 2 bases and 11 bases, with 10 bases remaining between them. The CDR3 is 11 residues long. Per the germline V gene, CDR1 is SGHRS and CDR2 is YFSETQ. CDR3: CASSFGARAFF. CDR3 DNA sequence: TGCGCCAGCAGCTTTGGTGCCAGGGCTTTCTTT.

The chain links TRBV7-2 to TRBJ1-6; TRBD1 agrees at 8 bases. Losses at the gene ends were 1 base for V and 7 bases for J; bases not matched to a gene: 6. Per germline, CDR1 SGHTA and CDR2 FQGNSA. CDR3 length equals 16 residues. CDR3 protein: CASSLVPRGQNSPLHF. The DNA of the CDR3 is TGTGCCAGCAGCTTAGTGCCCAGGGGGCAGAATTCACCCCTCCACTTT.

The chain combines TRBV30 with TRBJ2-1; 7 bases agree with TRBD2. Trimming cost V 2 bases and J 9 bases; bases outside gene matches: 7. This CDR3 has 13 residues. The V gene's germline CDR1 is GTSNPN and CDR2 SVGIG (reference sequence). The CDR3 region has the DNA TGTGCCTGGAGTACCCGCGGGAGACGTGAGCAGTTCTTC. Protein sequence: CAWSTRGRREQFF. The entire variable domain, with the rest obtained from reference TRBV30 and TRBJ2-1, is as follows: SQTIHQWPATLVQPVGSPLSLECTVEGTSNPNLYWYRQAAGRGLQLLFYSVGIGQISSEVPQNLSASRPQDRQFILSSKKLLLSDSGFYLCAWSTRGRREQFFGPGTRLTVL.

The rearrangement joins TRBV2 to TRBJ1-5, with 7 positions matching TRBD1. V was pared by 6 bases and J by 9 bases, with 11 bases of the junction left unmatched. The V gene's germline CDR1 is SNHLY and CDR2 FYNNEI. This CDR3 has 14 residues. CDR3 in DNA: TGTGCCAGCAGCCGGGACAGTACAATCACGCCCCAGCATTTT. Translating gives CASSRDSTITPQHF.

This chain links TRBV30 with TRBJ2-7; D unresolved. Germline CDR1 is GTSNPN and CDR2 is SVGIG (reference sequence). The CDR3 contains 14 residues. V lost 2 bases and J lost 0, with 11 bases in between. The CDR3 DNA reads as TGTGCCTGGAGTTTACTGAGGAGCTCCTACGAGCAGTACTTC. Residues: CAWSLLRSSYEQYF. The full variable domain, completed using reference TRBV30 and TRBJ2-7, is SQTIHQWPATLVQPVGSPLSLECTVEGTSNPNLYWYRQAAGRGLQLLFYSVGIGQISSEVPQNLSASRPQDRQFILSSKKLLLSDSGFYLCAWSLLRSSYEQYFGPGTRLTVT.

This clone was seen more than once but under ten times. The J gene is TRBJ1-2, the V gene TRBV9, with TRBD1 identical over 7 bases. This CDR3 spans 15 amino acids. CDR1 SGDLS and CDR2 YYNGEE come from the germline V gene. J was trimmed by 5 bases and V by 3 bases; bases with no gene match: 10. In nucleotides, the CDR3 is TGTGCCAGCAGCGGGGGACAGCAACTTAAATATGGCTACACCTTC. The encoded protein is CASSGGQQLKYGYTF. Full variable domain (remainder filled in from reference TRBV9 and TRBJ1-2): DSGVTQTPKHLITATGQRVTLRCSPRSGDLSVYWYQQSLDQGLQFLIQYYNGEERAKGNILERFSAQQFPDLHSELNLSSLELGDSALYFCASSGGQQLKYGYTFGSGTRLTVV.

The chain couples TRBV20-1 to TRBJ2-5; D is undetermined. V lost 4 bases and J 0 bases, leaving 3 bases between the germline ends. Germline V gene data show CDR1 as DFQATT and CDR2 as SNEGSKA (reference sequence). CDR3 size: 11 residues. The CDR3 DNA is TGCAGTGCTATAGACCAAGAGACCCAGTACTTC. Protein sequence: CSAIDQETQYF.

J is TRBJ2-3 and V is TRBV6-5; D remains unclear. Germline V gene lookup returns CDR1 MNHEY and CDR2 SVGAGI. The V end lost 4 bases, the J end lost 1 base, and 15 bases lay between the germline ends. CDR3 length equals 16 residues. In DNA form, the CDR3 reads TGTGCCAGCAGTTCCTCCAGTAGGAGCGGCACAGATACGCAGTATTTT. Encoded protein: CASSSSSRSGTDTQYF.

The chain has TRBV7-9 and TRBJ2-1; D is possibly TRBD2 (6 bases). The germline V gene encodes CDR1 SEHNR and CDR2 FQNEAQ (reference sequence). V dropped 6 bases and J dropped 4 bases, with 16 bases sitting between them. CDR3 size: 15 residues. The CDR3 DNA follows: TGTGCCAGCAGACCGGGACTTCCCTCTTACAATGAGCAGTTCTTC. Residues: CASRPGLPSYNEQFF.

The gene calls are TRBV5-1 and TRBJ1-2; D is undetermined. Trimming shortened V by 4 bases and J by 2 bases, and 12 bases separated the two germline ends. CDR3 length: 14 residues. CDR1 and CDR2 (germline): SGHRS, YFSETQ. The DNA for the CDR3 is TGCGCCAGCAGCCCCCCCATTCAAAACTATGGCTACACCTTC. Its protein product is CASSPPIQNYGYTF.

This chain's CDR3 is CASSQAYRTNEKLFF. The CDR3 DNA sequence: TGCGCCAGCAGCCAAGCTTACAGAACTAATGAAAAACTGTTTTTT. J is TRBJ1-4 and V is TRBV4-3, with D unresolved. The CDR3 sequence is 15 residues long. Trimming took 1 base from V and 1 from J, leaving 7 bases between them. Germline assignment: CDR1 LGHNA and CDR2 YSLEER.

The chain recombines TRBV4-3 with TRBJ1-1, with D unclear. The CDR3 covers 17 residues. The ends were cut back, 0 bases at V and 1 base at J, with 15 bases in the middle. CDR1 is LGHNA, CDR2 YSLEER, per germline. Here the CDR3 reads CASSQESETVPNTEAFF. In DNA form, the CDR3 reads TGCGCCAGCAGCCAAGAATCGGAGACGGTTCCGAACACTGAAGCTTTCTTT.

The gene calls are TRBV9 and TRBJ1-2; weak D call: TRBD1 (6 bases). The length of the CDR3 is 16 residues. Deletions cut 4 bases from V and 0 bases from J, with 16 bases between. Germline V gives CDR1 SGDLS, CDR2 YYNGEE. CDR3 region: CASSPDGTLPNYGYTF. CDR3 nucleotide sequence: TGTGCCAGCAGCCCAGACGGGACACTCCCTAACTATGGCTACACCTTC.

The CDR3 coding sequence is TGTGCCAGCAGCCAAGCGATGGAGGACCCCCCCTATGGCTACACCTTC. It is translated as CASSQAMEDPPYGYTF. The chain carries TRBV4-2 and TRBJ1-2; no firm D call. The ends were cut back, 1 base at V and 4 bases at J, with 16 bases in the middle. CDR1 is LGHNA, CDR2 YNFKEQ, per germline. The CDR3 length is 16 residues.

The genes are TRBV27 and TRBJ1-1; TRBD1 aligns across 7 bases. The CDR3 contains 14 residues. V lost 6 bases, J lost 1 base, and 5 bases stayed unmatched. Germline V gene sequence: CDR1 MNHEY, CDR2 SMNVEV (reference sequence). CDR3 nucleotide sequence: TGTGCCAGCAGGTTACAGGGGCCGAACACTGAAGCTTTCTTT. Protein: CASRLQGPNTEAFF.

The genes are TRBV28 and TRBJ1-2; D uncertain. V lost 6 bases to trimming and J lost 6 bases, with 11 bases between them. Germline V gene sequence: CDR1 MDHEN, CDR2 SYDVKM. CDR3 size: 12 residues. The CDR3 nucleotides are TGTGCCAGCAGCCTGGGAGACCATGGCTACACCTTC. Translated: CASSLGDHGYTF.

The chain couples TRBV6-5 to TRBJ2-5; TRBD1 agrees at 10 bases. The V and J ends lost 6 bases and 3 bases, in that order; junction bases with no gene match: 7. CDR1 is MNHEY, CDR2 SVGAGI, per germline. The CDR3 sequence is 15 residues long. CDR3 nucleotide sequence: TGTGCCAGCAGACGACCGGGACAGGGGAAAGAGACCCAGTACTTC. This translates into CASRRPGQGKETQYF.

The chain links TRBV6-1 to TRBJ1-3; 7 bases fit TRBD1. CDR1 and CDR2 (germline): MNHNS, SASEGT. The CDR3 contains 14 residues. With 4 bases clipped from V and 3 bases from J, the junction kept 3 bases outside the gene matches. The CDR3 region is CASSAYRGGNTIYF. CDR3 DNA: TGTGCCAGCAGTGCGTACAGGGGTGGAAACACCATATATTTT.

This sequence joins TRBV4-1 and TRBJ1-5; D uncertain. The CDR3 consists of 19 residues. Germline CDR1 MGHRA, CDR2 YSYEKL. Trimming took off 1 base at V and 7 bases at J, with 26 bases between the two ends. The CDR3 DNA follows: TGCGCCAGCAGCCAAGGGTTGGGCCAGCCACGAGGGTTGCGCCAGCCCCAGCATTTT. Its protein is CASSQGLGQPRGLRQPQHF.